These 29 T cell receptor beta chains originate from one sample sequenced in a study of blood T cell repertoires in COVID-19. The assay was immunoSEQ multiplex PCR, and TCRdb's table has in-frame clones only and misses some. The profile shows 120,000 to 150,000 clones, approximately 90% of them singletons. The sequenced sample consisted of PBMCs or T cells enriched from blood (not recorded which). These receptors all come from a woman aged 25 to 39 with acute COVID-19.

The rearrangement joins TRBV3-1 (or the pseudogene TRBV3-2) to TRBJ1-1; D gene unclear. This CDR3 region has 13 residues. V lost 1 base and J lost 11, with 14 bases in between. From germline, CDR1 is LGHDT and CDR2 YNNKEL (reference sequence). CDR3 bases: TGTGCCAGCAGCCAAGGGGGAGGAGTAATGGCTTTCTTT. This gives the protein CASSQGGGVMAFF.

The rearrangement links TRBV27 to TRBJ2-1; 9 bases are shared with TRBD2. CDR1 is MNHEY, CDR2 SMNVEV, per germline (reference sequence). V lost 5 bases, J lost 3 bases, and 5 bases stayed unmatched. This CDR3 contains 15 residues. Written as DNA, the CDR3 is TGTGCCAGCAGTCTTAGCGGGAGTCTCTACAATGAGCAGTTCTTC. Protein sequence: CASSLSGSLYNEQFF.

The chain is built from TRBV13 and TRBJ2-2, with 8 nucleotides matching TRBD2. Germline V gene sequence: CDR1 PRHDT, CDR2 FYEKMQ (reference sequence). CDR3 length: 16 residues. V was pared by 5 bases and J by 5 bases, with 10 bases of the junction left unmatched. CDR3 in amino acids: CASSPTSGLLTGELFF. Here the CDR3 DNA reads TGTGCCAGCAGCCCCACTAGCGGACTCTTGACCGGGGAGCTGTTTTTT. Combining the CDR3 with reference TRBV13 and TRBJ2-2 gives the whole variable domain AAGVIQSPRHLIKEKRETATLKCYPIPRHDTVYWYQQGPGQDPQFLISFYEKMQSDKGSIPDRFSAQQFSDYHSELNMSSLELGDSALYFCASSPTSGLLTGELFFGEGSRLTVL.

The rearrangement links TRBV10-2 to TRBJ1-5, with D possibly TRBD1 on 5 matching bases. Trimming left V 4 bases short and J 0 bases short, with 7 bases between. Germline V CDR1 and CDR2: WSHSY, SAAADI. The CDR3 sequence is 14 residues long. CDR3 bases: TGCGCCAGCAGTGGGACACTTAGCAATCAGCCCCAGCATTTT. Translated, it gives CASSGTLSNQPQHF.

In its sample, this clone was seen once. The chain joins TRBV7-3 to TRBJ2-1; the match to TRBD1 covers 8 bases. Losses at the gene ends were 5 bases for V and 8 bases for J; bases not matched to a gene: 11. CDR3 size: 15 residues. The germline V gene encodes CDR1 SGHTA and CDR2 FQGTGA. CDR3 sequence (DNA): TGTGCCAGCAGCCCTTCAGGGGGCCAATGGGATGAGCAGTTCTTC. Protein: CASSPSGGQWDEQFF.

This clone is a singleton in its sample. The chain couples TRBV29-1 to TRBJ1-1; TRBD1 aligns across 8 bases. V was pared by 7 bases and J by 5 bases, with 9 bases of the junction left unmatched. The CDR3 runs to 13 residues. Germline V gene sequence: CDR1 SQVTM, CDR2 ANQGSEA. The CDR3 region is CSGALDRGTEAFF. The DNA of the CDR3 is TGCAGCGGGGCCCTCGACAGGGGTACTGAAGCTTTCTTT.

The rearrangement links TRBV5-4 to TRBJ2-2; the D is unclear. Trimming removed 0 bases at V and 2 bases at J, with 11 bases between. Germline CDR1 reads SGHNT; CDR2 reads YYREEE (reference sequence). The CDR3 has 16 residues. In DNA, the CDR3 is TGTGCCAGCAGCTTGGGGGCATCACTTAACACCGGGGAGCTGTTTTTT. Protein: CASSLGASLNTGELFF.

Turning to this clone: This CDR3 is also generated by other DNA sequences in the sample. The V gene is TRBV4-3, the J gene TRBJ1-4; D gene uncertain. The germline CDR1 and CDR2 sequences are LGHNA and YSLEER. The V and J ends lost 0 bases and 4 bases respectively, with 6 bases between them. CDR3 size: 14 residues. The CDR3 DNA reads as TGCGCCAGCAGCCAAGAGACGGGTAATGAAAAACTGTTTTTT. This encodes CASSQETGNEKLFF.

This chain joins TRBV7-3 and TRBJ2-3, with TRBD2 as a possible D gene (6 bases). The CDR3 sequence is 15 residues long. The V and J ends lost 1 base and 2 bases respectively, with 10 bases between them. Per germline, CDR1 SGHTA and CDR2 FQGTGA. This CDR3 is CASSLSSGVTDTQYF. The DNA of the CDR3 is TGTGCCAGCAGCTTAAGTAGCGGCGTCACAGATACGCAGTATTTT. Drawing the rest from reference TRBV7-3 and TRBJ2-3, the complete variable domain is GAGVSQTPSNKVTEKGKYVELRCDPISGHTALYWYRQSLGQGPEFLIYFQGTGAADDSGLPNDRFFAVRPEGSVSTLKIQRTERGDSAVYLCASSLSSGVTDTQYFGPGTRLTVL.

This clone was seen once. CDR3 residues: CASSLTTGSEQYF. The CDR3 nucleotides read TGTGCCAGCAGCTTAACTACAGGATCCGAGCAGTACTTC. The V gene is TRBV7-9, the J gene TRBJ2-7, with a possible D match to TRBD1 (5 bases). V was trimmed by 2 bases and J by 6 bases, leaving 11 bases between them. The CDR3 length is 13 residues. The germline gives CDR1 SEHNR, CDR2 FQNEAQ (reference sequence). Combining the CDR3 with reference TRBV7-9 and TRBJ2-7 gives the whole variable domain DTGVSQNPRHKITKRGQNVTFRCDPISEHNRLYWYRQTLGQGPEFLTYFQNEAQLEKSRLLSDRFSAERPKGSFSTLEIQRTEQGDSAMYLCASSLTTGSEQYFGPGTRLTVT.

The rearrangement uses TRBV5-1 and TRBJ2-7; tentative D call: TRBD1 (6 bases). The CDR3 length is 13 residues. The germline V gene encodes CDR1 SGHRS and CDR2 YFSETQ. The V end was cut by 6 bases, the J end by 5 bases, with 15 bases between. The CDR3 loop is CASKQGPLDEQYF. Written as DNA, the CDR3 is TGCGCCAGCAAACAGGGCCCCCTGGACGAGCAGTACTTC.

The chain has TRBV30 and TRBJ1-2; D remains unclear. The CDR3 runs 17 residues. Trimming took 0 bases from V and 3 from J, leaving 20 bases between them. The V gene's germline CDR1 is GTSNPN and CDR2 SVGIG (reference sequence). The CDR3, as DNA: TGTGCCTGGAGTGTACTAGGCAGGCGCCCAAATGACTATGGCTACACCTTC. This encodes CAWSVLGRRPNDYGYTF.

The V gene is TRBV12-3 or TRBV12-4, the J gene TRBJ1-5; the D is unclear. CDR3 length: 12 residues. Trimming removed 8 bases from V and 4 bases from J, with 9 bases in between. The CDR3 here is CASGAENQPQHF. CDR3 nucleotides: TGTGCCAGCGGTGCAGAAAATCAGCCCCAGCATTTT.

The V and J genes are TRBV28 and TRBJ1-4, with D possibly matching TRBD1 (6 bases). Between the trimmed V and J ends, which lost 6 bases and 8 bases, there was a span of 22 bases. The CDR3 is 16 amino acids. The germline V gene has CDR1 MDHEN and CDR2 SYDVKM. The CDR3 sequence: CASSRIPGGAGEKLFF. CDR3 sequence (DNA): TGTGCCAGCAGCCGTATTCCGGGGGGCGCCGGAGAAAAACTGTTTTTT.

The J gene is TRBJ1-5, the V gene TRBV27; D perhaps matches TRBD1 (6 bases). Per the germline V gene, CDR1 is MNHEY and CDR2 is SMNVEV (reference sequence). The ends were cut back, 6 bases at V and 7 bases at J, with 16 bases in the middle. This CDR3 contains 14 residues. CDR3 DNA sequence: TGTGCCAGCAGGGGAGGGGGATCTATGCAGCCCCAGCATTTT. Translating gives CASRGGGSMQPQHF.

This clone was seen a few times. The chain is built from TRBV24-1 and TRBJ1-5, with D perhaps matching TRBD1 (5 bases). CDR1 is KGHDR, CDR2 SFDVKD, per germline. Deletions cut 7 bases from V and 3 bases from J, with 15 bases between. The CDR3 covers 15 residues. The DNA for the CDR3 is TGTGCCACCAGCGGGGCCGGAGGGCTCAATCAGCCCCAGCATTTT. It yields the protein CATSGAGGLNQPQHF.

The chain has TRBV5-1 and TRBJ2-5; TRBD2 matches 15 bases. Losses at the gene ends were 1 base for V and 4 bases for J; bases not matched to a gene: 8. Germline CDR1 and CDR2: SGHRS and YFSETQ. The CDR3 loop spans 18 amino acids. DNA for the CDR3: TGCGCCAGCAGCTTGAGTGGACTAGCGGGAGGGCCTGGAGAGACCCAGTACTTC. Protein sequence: CASSLSGLAGGPGETQYF.

This CDR3 is CASSQVLGYQGAGANVLTF. CDR3 sequence (DNA): TGCGCCAGCAGCCAAGTCTTGGGATATCAGGGGGCTGGGGCCAACGTCCTGACTTTC. The rearrangement links TRBV4-1 to TRBJ2-6; 7 nucleotides line up with TRBD1. This CDR3 is 19 amino acids long. The V gene end was trimmed by 1 base and the J gene end by 2 bases; junction bases not matched to a gene: 11. Looked up from germline, CDR1 is MGHRA and CDR2 is YSYEKL.

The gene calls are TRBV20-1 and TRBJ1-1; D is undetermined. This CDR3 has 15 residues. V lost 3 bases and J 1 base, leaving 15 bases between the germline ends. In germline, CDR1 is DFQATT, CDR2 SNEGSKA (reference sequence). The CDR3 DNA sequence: TGCAGTGCTAGTAGTTCCGGACGGGGGAACACTGAAGCTTTCTTT. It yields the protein CSASSSGRGNTEAFF.

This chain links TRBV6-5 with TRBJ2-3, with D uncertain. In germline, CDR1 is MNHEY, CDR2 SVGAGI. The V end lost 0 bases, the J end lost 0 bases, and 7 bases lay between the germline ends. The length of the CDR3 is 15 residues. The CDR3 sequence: CASSYSTTSTDTQYF. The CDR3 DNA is TGTGCCAGCAGTTACTCGACGACTAGCACAGATACGCAGTATTTT.

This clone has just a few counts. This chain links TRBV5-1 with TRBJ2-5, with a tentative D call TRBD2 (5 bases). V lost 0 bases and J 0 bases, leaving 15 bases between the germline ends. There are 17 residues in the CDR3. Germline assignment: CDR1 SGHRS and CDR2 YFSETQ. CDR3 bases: TGCGCCAGCAGCTTGGGATTAGGACTTGGGTACCAAGAGACCCAGTACTTC. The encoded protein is CASSLGLGLGYQETQYF.

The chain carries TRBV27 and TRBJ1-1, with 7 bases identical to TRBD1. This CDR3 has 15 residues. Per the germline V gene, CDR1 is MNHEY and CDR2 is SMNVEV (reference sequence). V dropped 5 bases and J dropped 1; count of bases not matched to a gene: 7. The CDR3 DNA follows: TGTGCCAGCAGTCCGGGGGACAGACCGAACACTGAAGCTTTCTTT. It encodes CASSPGDRPNTEAFF.

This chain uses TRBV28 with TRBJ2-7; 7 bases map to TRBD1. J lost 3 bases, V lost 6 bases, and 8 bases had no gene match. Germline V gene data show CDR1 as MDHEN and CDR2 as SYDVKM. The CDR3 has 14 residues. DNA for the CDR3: TGTGCCAGCAGATCACAGGGGAACTACTACGAGCAGTACTTC. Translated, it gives CASRSQGNYYEQYF.

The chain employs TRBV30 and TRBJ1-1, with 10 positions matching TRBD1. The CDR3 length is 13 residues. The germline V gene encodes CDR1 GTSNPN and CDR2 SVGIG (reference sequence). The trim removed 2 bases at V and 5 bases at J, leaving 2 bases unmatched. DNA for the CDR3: TGTGCCTGGAGTTGGACAGGGGGGACTGAAGCTTTCTTT. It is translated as CAWSWTGGTEAFF.

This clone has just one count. CDR3 in amino acids: CASSLGQGGGETQYF. The DNA for the CDR3 is TGTGCCAGCAGCTTGGGTCAGGGAGGTGGAGAGACCCAGTACTTC. The chain has TRBV5-6 and TRBJ2-5, with D perhaps matching TRBD2 (6 bases). This CDR3 region has 15 residues. CDR1 and CDR2 (germline): SGHDT, YYEEEE. The ends were cut back, 0 bases at V and 4 bases at J, with 13 bases in the middle.

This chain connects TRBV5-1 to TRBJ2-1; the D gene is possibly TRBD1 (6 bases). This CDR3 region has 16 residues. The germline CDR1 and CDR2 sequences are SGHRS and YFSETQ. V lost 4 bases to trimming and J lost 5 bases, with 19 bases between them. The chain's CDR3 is CASSGLQGGSDNEQFF. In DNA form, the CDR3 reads TGCGCCAGCAGCGGGTTACAGGGTGGTTCGGACAATGAGCAGTTCTTC.

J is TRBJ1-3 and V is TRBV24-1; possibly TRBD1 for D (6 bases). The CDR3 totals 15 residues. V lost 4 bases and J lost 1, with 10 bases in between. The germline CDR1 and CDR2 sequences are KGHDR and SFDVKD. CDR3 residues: CATSDPTGSGNTIYF. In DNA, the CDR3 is TGTGCCACCAGTGACCCCACAGGGTCTGGAAACACCATATATTTT.

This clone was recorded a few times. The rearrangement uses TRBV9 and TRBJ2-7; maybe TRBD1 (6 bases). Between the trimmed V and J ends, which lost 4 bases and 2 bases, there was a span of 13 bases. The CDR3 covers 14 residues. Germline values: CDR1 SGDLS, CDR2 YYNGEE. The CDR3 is CASSLRDMPYEQYF. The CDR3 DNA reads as TGTGCCAGCAGCCTCCGGGACATGCCCTACGAGCAGTACTTC.

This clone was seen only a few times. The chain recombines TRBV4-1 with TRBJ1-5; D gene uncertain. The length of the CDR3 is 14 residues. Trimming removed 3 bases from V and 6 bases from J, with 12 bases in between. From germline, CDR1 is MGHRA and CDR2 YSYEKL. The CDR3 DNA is TGCGCCAGCAGCCAGGGATTGAGCGGTCAGCCCCAGCATTTT. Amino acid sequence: CASSQGLSGQPQHF.